The entry that follows covers one T cell receptor beta chain sequence. Its antigen is still unknown. The data were taken from a study of shared clonotypes between healthy human individuals. Study findings and constraints: It was the few donors that limited the genetic and exposure-history diversity represented.

Clones were read by immunoSEQ multiplex PCR, and TCRdb kept only the in-frame ones, dropping some. The table lists about 600,000 clones, around 76% of them singletons. The sequenced sample was PBMCs. The source of this sequence is a woman in her thirties or forties in good health. Some clones in this sample may be carry-over from other donors' samples.

The CDR3 region is CASSQSGRGIVLYGYTF. CDR3 DNA: TGCGCCAGCAGTCAATCGGGGAGGGGGATTGTTCTCTATGGCTACACCTTC. The chain links TRBV23-1 to TRBJ1-2; perhaps TRBD1 as D (6 bases). TRBV23-1 is given ORF status, its function remaining uncertain. Between the trimmed V and J ends, which lost 0 bases and 4 bases, there was a span of 18 bases. This CDR3 spans 17 amino acids.